The rows below give T cell receptor beta chains drawn from one sample of a study of a mutant IDH1 vaccine in newly diagnosed glioma. Only in-frame clones appear in the TCRdb table, and some are missing; sequencing was by immunoSEQ multiplex PCR. This sample has 90,000 to 100,000 clones; roughly 90% occur once, and the top ten carry roughly 0.61%. The sequences come from PBMCs, collected from a glioma patient treated with radiotherapy, temozolomide or both. All receptors derive from a woman between 50 and 59 years old with glioma. CDR3s include the opening cysteine and the closing phenylalanine or tryptophan. The D gene is left open where the match is weak. Size values are once, few and many counts, or a class for expanded clones, and some rows have none.

d_call	clone_size	v_call	j_call	cdr3_nt	cdr3_aa
-	-	TRBV21-1	TRBJ1-2	TGTGCCAGCAGCAAAATAGGCGGGACAGGGAGGCGGAACTATGGCTACACCTTC	CASSKIGGTGRRNYGYTF
-	-	TRBV28	TRBJ2-7	TGTGCCAGCAGTTTACGGCAGGGGAATTACGAGCAGTACTTC	CASSLRQGNYEQYF
-	few	TRBV30	TRBJ1-1	TGTGCCTGGAGTGTAGAGGGGAACACTGAAGCTTTCTTT	CAWSVEGNTEAFF
-	-	TRBV29-1	TRBJ1-1	TGCAGCGTTGCCCAAAAACAGGAGGGCACTGAAGCTTTCTTT	CSVAQKQEGTEAFF
-	few	TRBV7-8	TRBJ2-5	TGTGCCAGCAGCTTACAGGGGCTGGGGGAGACCCAGTACTTC	CASSLQGLGETQYF
-	-	TRBV14	TRBJ1-1	TGTGCCAGCAGCCCCTTCCCAGGGGAAGGGACTGAAGCTTTCTTT	CASSPFPGEGTEAFF
-	-	TRBV11-2	TRBJ1-3	TGTGCCAGCAGCTCGCCCTCTGGAAACACCATATATTTT	CASSSPSGNTIYF
TRBD1	-	TRBV9	TRBJ1-3	TGTGCCAGCAGCGCACAGGGGGCTATTGGAAACACCATATATTTT	CASSAQGAIGNTIYF
-	-	TRBV6-5	TRBJ2-5	TGTGCCAGCAGAAGCAGCCAAGAGACCCAGTACTTC	CASRSSQETQYF
-	-	TRBV5-6	TRBJ2-1	TGTGCCAGCAGCCGGGACCGCCCGACAGGGCAGTTCTTC	CASSRDRPTGQFF
-	-	TRBV28	TRBJ1-5	TGTGCCAGCAACAAGCGGCGCGAAGGGCAGCCCCAGCATTTT	CASNKRREGQPQHF
-	-	TRBV2	TRBJ2-7	TGTGCCAGCAGCCCCTTCGCCGAGCAGTACTTC	CASSPFAEQYF
TRBD1	-	TRBV7-6	TRBJ1-2	TGTGCCAGCAGCTTATCCCAGGGGGCTAACTATGGCTACACCTTC	CASSLSQGANYGYTF
TRBD2	-	TRBV19	TRBJ2-7	TGTGCCAGTAGTAGTCTTGGAGATTGGACTAGCTTCGACCTCGGACAGTACTTC	CASSSLGDWTSFDLGQYF
TRBD1	-	TRBV4-1	TRBJ1-5	TGCGCCAGCAGCCAAGGGTTCCGACAGGGCAATAGCAATCAGCCCCAGCATTTT	CASSQGFRQGNSNQPQHF
TRBD1	-	TRBV6-5	TRBJ1-5	TGTGCCACTACAGGGGTCAATCAGCCCCAGCATTTT	CATTGVNQPQHF
TRBD1	-	TRBV5-4	TRBJ2-1	TGTGCCAGCACCCGGGGAGAGGACAGGGGGGCCAATGAGCAGTTCTTC	CASTRGEDRGANEQFF
-	-	TRBV7-9	TRBJ1-4	TGTGCCAGCAGCTTAGCCCCACTACCTGAAAAACTGTTTTTT	CASSLAPLPEKLFF
TRBD1	-	TRBV29-1	TRBJ1-2	TGCAGCGCACTCTTAACAGGGGAGGACGGCTACACCTTC	CSALLTGEDGYTF